This T cell receptor beta chain was observed in a study of blood T cell repertoires in COVID-19. Looking at the study overall: Whether acute or convalescent, the COVID-19 samples came from the United States, Italy and Spain.

Original data processing: Amplifying reference gene primers gave estimates of nucleated cell counts. The repertoire was sequenced with immunoSEQ multiplex PCR; TCRdb's copy has only in-frame clones and lacks some. V, J and clone size were drawn from that table, and D and trimming were deduced from the DNA. The repertoire holds over 350,000 clones, with about 89% as singletons. The CDR3 has 15 residues. The V gene end was trimmed by 6 bases and the J gene end by 5 bases; junction bases not matched to a gene: 9. Germline assignment: CDR1 KGHSH and CDR2 LQKENI. This TCR derives from a woman aged 30 to 39 with acute or convalescent COVID-19. The gene calls are TRBV18 and TRBJ2-2; 7 bases agree with TRBD1. Sequencing was done on a sample of peripheral blood. The CDR3 nucleotides are TGTGCCAGCTCCCCGGACAGGCACTCTACCGGGGAGCTGTTTTTT. Amino acid sequence: CASSPDRHSTGELFF.